This T cell receptor (beta chain) was retrieved from a study of Graves' ophthalmopathy and Graves' hyperthyroidism. This clonotype came up many times. CDR3 length: 15 residues. The ends were cut back, 3 bases at V and 5 bases at J, with 14 bases in the middle. Germline CDR1 reads SGHTS; CDR2 reads YDEGEE. Amplified TCR beta CDR3 regions were obtained using RNA transcripts as template. First-round RT-PCR with HTBI primers preceded a second-round multiplex PCR. TCRdb fed the multiplex PCR reads into MiXCR, producing one record per CDR3 protein. The sample holds about 25,000 distinct CDR3 sequences, 45% to 60% seen once.

V is TRBV5-8 and J is TRBJ1-4; D unclear. The source of this sequence is an adult woman with stable Graves' hyperthyroidism. The material sequenced was peripheral blood. The CDR3 loop is CASSSTGPGNEKLFF. As DNA, the CDR3 is TGTGCCAGCAGCTCAACGGGCCCGGGGAATGAAAAACTGTTTTTT. The whole variable domain, filled in from reference TRBV5-8 and TRBJ1-4, reads EAGVTQSPTHLIKTRGQQATLRCSPISGHTSVYWYQQALGLGLQFLLWYDEGEERNRGNFPPRFSGRQFPNYSSELNVNALELEDSALYLCASSSTGPGNEKLFFGSGTQLSVL.